The clone carrying this T cell receptor (beta chain) showed up just a few times. Its antigen is undetermined. The data stem from a study of T cells in Graves' hyperthyroidism and ophthalmopathy. Study in general: Peripheral blood was collected at initial diagnosis, before any treatment.

Overall study findings and caveats: The authors' 13 V-J model separated ophthalmopathy from stable hyperthyroidism. Model predictions of ophthalmopathy came a median approximately 6.2 months before onset.

Amplification of TCR beta CDR3 regions used RNA as the template. Carried out on the TCR CDR3, a first-round RT-PCR used the HTBI primer set. TCRdb reprocessed the multiplex PCR reads with MiXCR, giving one entry per CDR3 protein. The sample has approximately 620,000 distinct CDR3 sequences, approximately 15% seen once. The CDR3 runs 14 residues. Germline V gene lookup returns CDR1 SGHNT and CDR2 YYREEE (reference sequence). The V end was cut by 2 bases, the J end by 1 base, with 9 bases between. Hyperthyroidism patients were newly diagnosed, had disease duration under 2 months, and were aged 18 to 65 years.

The rearrangement links TRBV5-4 to TRBJ2-5; D could derive from TRBD1 or TRBD2 (5 bases each). Material for sequencing was blood. The sequence derives from a woman in her twenties or thirties with Graves' hyperthyroidism that later progressed to Graves' ophthalmopathy. The CDR3 is CASSFEGSQETQYF. The CDR3 DNA reads TGTGCCAGCAGCTTCGAGGGGAGCCAAGAGACCCAGTACTTC.